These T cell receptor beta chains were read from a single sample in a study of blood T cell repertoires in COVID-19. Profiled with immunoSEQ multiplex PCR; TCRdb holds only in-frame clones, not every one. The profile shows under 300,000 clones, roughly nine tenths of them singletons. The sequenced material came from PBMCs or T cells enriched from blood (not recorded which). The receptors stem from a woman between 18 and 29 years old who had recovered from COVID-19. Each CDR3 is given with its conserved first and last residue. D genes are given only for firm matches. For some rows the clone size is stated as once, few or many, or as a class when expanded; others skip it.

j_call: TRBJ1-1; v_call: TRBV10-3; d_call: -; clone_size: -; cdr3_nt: TGTGCCACCCAAAGGCCGGGCACTGAAGCTTTCTTT; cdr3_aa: CATQRPGTEAFF
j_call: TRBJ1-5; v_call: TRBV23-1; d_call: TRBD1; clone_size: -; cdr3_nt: TGCGCCAGCAGTCAAGTGACAGGGGTTAAGGCATCAAATCAGCCCCAGCATTTT; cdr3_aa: CASSQVTGVKASNQPQHF
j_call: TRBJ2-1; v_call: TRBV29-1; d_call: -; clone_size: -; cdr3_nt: TGCAGCGTTGAAGATCTAAGTTATGAGCAGTTCTTC; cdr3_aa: CSVEDLSYEQFF
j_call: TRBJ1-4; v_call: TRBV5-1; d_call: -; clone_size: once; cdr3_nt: TGCGCCAGCAGCTTGATTTCTGCAACTAATGAAAAACTGTTTTTT; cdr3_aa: CASSLISATNEKLFF
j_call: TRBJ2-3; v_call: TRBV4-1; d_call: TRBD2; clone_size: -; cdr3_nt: TGCGCCAGCAGCCAAGCCCGTTCTAGCGGGGAGTTCACAGATACGCAGTATTTT; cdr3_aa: CASSQARSSGEFTDTQYF
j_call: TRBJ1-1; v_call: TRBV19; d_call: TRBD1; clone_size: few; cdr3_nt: TGTGCCAGTAGTTCCGACAGGGGACGTTACACTGAAGCTTTCTTT; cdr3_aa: CASSSDRGRYTEAFF
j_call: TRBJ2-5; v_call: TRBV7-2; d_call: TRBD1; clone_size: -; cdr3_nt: TGTGCCAGCAGCTGGCGGACAGGGCTACAAGAGACCCAGTACTTC; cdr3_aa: CASSWRTGLQETQYF
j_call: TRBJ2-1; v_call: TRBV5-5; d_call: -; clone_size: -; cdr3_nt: TGTGCCAGCAGCTTCCTCTCCTACAATGAGCAGTTCTTC; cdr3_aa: CASSFLSYNEQFF
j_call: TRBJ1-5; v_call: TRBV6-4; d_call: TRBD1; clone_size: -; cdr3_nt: TGTGCCAGCAGCGGGGACAGTAATCAGCCCCAGCATTTT; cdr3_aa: CASSGDSNQPQHF
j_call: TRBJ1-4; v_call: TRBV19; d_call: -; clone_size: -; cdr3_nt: TGTGCCAGTAGCAGCGGGACGGCGGGGGAAGAAAAACTGTTTTTT; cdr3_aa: CASSSGTAGEEKLFF
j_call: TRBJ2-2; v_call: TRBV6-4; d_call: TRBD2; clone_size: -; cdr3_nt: TGTGCCAGCAGTGACAGCGGGGGTTACACCGGGGAGCTGTTTTTT; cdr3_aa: CASSDSGGYTGELFF
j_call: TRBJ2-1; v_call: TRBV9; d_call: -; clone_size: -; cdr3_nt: TGTGCCAGCAGCGCGAGATTCGGTTTCATGTTCTTC; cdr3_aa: CASSARFGFMFF
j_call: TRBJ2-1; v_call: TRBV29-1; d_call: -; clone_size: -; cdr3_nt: TGCAGCGTTGAAGGGCAGGAACACAATGAGCAGTTCTTC; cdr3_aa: CSVEGQEHNEQFF
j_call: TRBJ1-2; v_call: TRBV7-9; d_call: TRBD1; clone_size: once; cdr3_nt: TGTGCCAGCAGCCCCACCGGGACAGGGGTCTATGGCTACACCTTC; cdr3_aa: CASSPTGTGVYGYTF
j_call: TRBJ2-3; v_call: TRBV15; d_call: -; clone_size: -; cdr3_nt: TGTGCCACCAGCAGAGATCTTTCCTGGCCCCCTTATTTT; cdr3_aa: CATSRDLSWPPYF
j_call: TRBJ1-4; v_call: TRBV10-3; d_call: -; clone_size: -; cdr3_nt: TGTGCCATCAGCCCCTACAGGGCAACTAATGAAAAACTGTTTTTT; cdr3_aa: CAISPYRATNEKLFF
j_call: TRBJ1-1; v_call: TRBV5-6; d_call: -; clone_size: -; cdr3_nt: TGTGCCAGCAGCCCTAGCGGACAGAACACTGAAGCTTTCTTT; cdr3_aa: CASSPSGQNTEAFF
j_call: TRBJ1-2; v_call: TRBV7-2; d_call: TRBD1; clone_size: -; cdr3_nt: TGTGCCAGCAGCTTAGATGGGACAGGGTTAAACTATGGCTACACCTTC; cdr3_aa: CASSLDGTGLNYGYTF
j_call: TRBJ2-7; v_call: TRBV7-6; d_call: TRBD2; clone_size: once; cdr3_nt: TGTGCCAGCAGCCCGGGGGGGGGCTCCTACGAGCAGTACTTC; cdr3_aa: CASSPGGGSYEQYF
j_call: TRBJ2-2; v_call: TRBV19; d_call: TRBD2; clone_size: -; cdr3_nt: TGTGCCAGTAGGCGGGGAGGGGATCCCGGGGAGCTGTTTTTT; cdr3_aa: CASRRGGDPGELFF
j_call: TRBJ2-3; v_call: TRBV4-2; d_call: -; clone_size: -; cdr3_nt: TGTGCCGTCGGACAGAACACAGATACGCAGTATTTT; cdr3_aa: CAVGQNTDTQYF
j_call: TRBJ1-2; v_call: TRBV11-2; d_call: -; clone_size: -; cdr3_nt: TGTGCCAGCAGCCCTGAGGGCTATGGCTACACCTTC; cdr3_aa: CASSPEGYGYTF
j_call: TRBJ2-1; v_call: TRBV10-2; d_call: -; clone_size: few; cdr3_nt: TGCGCCAGCCACCCATTTACAGGGAATTCCTACAATGAGCAGTTCTTC; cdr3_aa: CASHPFTGNSYNEQFF
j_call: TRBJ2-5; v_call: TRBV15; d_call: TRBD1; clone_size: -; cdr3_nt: TGTGCCACCAGCAGAGAGGGACAGTTAGAGACCCAGTACTTC; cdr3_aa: CATSREGQLETQYF
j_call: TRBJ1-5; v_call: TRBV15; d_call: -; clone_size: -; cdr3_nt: TGTGCCACCAGCAGACAGGGAGGTATCCTAATCCAGCCCCAGCATTTT; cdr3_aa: CATSRQGGILIQPQHF
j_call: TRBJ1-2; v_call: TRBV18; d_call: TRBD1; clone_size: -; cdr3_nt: TGTGCCAGCTCACCCAAGACAGGGGATGGCTACACCTTC; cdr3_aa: CASSPKTGDGYTF
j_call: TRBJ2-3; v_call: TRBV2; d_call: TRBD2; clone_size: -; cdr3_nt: TGTGCCAGCAGTGAAGAACTAGCGGGGGTCACAGATACGCAGTATTTT; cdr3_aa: CASSEELAGVTDTQYF
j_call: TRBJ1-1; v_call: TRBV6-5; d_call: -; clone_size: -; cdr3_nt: TGTGCCAGCAGTCGGCAGGGGTACGGCACTGAAGCTTTCTTT; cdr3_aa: CASSRQGYGTEAFF
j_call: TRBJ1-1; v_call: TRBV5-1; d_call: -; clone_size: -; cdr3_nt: TGCGCCAGCAGCAGTAATGGCCCATTTCTGGAAGCTTTCTTT; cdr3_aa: CASSSNGPFLEAFF
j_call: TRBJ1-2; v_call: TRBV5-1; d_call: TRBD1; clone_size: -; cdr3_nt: TGCGCCAGCAGCTTGGCGCGACAGGGGGCAGGTGGCTACACCTTC; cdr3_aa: CASSLARQGAGGYTF
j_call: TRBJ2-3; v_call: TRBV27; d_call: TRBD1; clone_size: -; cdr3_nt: TGTGCCAGCAGTATCGGACAGGGGGCAGATACGCAGTATTTT; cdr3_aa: CASSIGQGADTQYF
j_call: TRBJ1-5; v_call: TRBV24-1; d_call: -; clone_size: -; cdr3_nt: TGTGCCACCAGTGATTTGGGCCAGGGTAAATTTCAGCCCCAGCATTTT; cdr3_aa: CATSDLGQGKFQPQHF
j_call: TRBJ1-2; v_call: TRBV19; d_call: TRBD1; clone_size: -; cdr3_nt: TGTGCCAGTAGTACTTTACAGGGGGCTTATGGCTACACCTTC; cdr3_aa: CASSTLQGAYGYTF
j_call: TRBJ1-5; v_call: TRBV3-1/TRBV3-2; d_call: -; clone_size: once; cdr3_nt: TGTGCCAGCAGCCGCGCTAATAGCAATCAGCCCCAGCATTTT; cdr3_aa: CASSRANSNQPQHF
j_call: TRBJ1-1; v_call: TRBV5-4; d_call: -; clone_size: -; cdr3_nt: TGTGCCAGCAGCTTAGGGGTGGGAACTGAAGCTTTCTTT; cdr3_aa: CASSLGVGTEAFF
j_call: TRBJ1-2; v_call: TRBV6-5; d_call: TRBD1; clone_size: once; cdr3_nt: TGTGCCAGCAAGGGGGACAGGGTTAACTATGGCTACACCTTC; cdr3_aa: CASKGDRVNYGYTF
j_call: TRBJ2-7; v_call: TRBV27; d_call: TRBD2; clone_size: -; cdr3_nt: TGTGCCAGCAGTCGCCTTGGGGTAGCGGGGAACGAGCAGTACTTC; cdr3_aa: CASSRLGVAGNEQYF
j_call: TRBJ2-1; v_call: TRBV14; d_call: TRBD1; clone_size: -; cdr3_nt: TGTGCCAGCACTCCCGGACAGGGCTACAATGAGCAGTTCTTC; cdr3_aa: CASTPGQGYNEQFF
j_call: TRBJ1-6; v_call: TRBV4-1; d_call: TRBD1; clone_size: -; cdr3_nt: TGCGCCAGCAGCCAAGTGGAGCGACAGGGGGGGTCACCCCTCCACTTT; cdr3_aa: CASSQVERQGGSPLHF
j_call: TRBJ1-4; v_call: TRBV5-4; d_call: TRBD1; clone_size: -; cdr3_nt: TGTGCCAGCAGCCGCCGGTTGGGACAGGGCTCGTTTGGGACTAATGAAAAACTGTTTTTT; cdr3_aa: CASSRRLGQGSFGTNEKLFF
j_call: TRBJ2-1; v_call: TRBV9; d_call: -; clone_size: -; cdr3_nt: TGTGCCAGCAGCGGGCGCGGGGTTACCTACAATGAGCAGTTCTTC; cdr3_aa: CASSGRGVTYNEQFF
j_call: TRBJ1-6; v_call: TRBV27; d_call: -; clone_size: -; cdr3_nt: TGTGCCAGCAGTTTCCGGAGCTCCTATAATTCACCCCTCCACTTT; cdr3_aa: CASSFRSSYNSPLHF
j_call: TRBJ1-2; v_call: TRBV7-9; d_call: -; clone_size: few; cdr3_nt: TGTGCCAGCAGCCAGAGGGTAGGGGGGGTAGCTGGCTATGGCTACACCTTC; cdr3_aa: CASSQRVGGVAGYGYTF
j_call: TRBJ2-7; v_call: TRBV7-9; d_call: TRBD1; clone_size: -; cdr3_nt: TGTGCCAGCAGCCCAGACAGGGGAACGCTACGAGAGCAGTACTTC; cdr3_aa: CASSPDRGTLREQYF
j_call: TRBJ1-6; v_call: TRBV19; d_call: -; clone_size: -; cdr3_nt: TGTGCCAGTAGTGCCCACAGAAATTCACCCCTCCACTTT; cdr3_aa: CASSAHRNSPLHF
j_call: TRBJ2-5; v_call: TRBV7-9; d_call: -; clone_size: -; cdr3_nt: TGTGCCAGCAGCTCTCTAAGGCGGGGTTTTGGGGAGACCCAGTACTTC; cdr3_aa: CASSSLRRGFGETQYF
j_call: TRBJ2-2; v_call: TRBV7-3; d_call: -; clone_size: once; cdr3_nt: TGTGCCTGCCGGCAGGCGAACACCGGGGAGCTGTTTTTT; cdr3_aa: CACRQANTGELFF
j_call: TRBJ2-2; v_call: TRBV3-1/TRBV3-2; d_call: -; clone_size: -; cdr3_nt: TGTGCCAGCAGCCCTCCAGTAAGCACCGGGGAGCTGTTTTTT; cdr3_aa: CASSPPVSTGELFF
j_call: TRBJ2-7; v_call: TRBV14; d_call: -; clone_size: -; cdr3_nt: TGTGCCAGCAGCCAAGCGCGTCTGGCAGGGAGGTCCAACGAGCAGTACTTC; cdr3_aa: CASSQARLAGRSNEQYF
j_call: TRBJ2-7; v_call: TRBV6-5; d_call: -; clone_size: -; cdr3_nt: TGTGCCAGCAGTTACCTAGCTAGGAACGAGCAGTACTTC; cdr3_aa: CASSYLARNEQYF
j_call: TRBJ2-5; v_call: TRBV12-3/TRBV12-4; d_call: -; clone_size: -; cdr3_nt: TGTGCCAGCAGTTTCAAAATCGGGGAGACCCAGTACTTC; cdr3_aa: CASSFKIGETQYF
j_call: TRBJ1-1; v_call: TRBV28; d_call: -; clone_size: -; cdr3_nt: TGTGCCAGCAGTCCCCTTTGGAGAGCTGAAGCTTTCTTT; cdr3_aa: CASSPLWRAEAFF
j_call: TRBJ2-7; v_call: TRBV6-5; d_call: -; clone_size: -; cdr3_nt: TGTGCCAGCAGCGGCCCAGGCTACGAGCAGTACTTC; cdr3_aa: CASSGPGYEQYF
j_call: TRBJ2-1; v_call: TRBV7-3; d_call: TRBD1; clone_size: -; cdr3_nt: TGTGCCAGCAGCCCGGGACAGGCAGGCGTTGGTGAGCAGTTCTTC; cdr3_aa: CASSPGQAGVGEQFF
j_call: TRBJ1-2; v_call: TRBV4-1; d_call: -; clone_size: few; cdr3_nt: TGCGCCAGCAGCCAAGATCGCGATTCCAACTATGGCTACACCTTC; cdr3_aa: CASSQDRDSNYGYTF
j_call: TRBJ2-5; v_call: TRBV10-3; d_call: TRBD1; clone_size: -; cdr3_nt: TGTGCCATCAGTGGAGGGGGCGCGGAGACCCAGTACTTC; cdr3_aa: CAISGGGAETQYF
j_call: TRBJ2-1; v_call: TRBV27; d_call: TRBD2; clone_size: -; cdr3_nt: TGTGCCAGCAGTTTTAGCGGGGGGGCCGCCAATGAGCAGTTCTTC; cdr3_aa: CASSFSGGAANEQFF
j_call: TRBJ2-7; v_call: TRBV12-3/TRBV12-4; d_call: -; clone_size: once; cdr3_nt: TGTGCCAGCAGTTCTCAGGGGTTGGGGGAGCAGTACTTC; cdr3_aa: CASSSQGLGEQYF
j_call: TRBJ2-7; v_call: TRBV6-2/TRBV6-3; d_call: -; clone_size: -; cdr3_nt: TGTGCCAGCAGTTTAACAGGACCCTACGAGCAGTACTTC; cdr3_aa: CASSLTGPYEQYF